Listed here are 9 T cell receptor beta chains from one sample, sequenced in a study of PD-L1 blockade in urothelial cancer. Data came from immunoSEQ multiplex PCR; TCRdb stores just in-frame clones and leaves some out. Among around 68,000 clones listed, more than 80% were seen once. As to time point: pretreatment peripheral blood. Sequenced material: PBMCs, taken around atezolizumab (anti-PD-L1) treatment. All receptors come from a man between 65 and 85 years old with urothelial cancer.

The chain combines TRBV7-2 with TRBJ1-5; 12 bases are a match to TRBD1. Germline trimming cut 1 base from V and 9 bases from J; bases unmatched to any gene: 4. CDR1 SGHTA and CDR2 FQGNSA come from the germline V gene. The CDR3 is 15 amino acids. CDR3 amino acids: CASSLGGTGGRPQHF. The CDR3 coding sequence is TGTGCCAGCAGCTTAGGGGGGACAGGGGGCAGGCCCCAGCATTTT. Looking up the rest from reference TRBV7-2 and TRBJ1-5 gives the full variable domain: GAGVSQSPSNKVTEKGKDVELRCDPISGHTALYWYRQSLGQGLEFLIYFQGNSAPDKSGLPSDRFSAERTGGSVSTLTIQRTQQEDSAVYLCASSLGGTGGRPQHFGDGTRLSIL.

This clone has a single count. CDR3 sequence (DNA): TGTGCCAGCTCCGTTGGGACAGGAGTAATCTCCTACGAGCAGTACTTC. Amino acids: CASSVGTGVISYEQYF. The chain is built from TRBV18 and TRBJ2-7; 8 bases match TRBD1. With 6 bases clipped from V and 0 bases from J, the junction kept 10 bases outside the gene matches. CDR3 length: 16 residues. Per germline, CDR1 KGHSH and CDR2 LQKENI.

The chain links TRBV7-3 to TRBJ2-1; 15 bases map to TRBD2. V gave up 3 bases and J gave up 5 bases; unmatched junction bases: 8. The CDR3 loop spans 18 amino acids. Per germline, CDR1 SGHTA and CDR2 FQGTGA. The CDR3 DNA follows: TGTGCCAGCAGCTTGGGGACTAGCGGGAGGAGAATTAACAATGAGCAGTTCTTC. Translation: CASSLGTSGRRINNEQFF. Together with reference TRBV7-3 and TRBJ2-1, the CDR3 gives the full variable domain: GAGVSQTPSNKVTEKGKYVELRCDPISGHTALYWYRQSLGQGPEFLIYFQGTGAADDSGLPNDRFFAVRPEGSVSTLKIQRTERGDSAVYLCASSLGTSGRRINNEQFFGPGTRLTVL.

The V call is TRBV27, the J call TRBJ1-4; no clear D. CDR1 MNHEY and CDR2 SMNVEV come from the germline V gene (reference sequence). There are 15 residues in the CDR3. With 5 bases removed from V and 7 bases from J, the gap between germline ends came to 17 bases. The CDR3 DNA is TGTGCCAGCAGTCTCGGACTTAACCGGGGTGAAAAACTGTTTTTT. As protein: CASSLGLNRGEKLFF.

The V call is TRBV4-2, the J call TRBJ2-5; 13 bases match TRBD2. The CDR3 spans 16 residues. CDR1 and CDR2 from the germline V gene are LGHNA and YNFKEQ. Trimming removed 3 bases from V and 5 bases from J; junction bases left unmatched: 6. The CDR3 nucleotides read TGTGCCAGCAGCCAGTCGACTAGCGGGAGGATGGAGACCCAGTACTTC. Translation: CASSQSTSGRMETQYF.

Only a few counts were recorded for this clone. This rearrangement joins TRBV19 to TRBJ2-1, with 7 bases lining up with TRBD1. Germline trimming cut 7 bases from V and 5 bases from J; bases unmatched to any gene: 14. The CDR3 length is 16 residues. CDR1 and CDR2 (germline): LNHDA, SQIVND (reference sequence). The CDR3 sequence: CASKPGTALRDNEQFF. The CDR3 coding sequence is TGTGCCAGTAAACCAGGGACAGCCCTTAGGGACAATGAGCAGTTCTTC.

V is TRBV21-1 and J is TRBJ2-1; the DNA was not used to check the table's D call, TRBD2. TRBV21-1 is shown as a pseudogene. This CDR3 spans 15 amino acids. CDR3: CASSKGGQFHNEQFF. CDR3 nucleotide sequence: TGTGCCAGCAGCAAAGGAGGGCAGTTCCACAATGAGCAGTTCTTC.

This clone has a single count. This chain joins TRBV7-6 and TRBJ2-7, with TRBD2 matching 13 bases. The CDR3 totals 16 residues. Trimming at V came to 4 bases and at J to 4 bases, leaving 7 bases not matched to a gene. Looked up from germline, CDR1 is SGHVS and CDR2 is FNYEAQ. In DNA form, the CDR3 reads TGTGCCAGCAGCTCGGGGACTAGCGGGGCGGTTTACGAGCAGTACTTC. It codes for CASSSGTSGAVYEQYF.

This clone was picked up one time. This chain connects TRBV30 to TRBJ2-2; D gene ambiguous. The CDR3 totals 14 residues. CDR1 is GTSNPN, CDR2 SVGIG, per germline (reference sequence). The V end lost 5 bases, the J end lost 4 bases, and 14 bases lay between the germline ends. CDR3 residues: CAWSRLGTTGELFF. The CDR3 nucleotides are TGTGCCTGGTCGAGACTCGGAACCACCGGGGAGCTGTTTTTT.